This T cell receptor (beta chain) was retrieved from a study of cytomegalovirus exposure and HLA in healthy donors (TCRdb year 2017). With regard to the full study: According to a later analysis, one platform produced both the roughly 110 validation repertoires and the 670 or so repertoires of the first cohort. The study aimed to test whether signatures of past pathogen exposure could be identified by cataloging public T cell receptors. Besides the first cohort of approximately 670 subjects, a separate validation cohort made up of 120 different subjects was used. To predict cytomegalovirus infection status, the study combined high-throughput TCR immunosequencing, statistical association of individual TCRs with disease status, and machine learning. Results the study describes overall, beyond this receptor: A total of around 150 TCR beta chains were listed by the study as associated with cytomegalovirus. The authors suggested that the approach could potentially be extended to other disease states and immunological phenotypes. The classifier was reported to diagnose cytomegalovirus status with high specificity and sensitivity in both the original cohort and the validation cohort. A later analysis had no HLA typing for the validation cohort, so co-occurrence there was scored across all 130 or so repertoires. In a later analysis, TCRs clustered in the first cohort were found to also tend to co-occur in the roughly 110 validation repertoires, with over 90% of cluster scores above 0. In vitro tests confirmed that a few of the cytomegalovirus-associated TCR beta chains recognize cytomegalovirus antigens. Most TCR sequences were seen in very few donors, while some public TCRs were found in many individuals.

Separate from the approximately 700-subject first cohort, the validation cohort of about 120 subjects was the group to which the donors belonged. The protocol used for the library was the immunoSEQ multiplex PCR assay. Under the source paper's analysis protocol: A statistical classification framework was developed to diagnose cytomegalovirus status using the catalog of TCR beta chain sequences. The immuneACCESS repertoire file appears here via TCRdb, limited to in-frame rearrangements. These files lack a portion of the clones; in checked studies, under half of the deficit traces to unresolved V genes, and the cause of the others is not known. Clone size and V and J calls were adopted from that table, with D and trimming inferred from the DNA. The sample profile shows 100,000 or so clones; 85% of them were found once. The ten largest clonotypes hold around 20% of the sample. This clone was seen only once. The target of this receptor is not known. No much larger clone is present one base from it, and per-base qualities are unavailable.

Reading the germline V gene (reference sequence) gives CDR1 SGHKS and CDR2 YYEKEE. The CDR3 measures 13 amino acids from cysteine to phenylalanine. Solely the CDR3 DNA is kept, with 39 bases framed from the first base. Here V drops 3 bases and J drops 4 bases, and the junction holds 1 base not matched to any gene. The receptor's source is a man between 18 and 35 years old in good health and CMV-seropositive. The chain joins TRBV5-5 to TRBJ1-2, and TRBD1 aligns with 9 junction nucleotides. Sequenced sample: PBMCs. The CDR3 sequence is CASSSGQGYGYTF. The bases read TGTGCCAGCAGCTCGGGACAGGGCTATGGCTACACCTTC.